The entry that follows covers one T cell receptor (beta chain) sequence. This clone occurred a few times. Its antigen target is currently unknown. Base qualities are not recorded, but no much larger clone differs from it by a single base. The immunoSEQ Assay, a bias-controlled multiplex PCR, was used to amplify TCRbeta CDR3 regions from genomic DNA. On the authors' methods: The number of nucleated cells in each sample was estimated by amplification of reference gene primers within the assay. To quantify the absolute abundance of each unique TCRbeta CDR3 rearrangement, sequence reads were collapsed and filtered. For each sample, productive Simpson clonality was calculated as the square root of Simpson's diversity index over productive rearrangements. What TCRdb holds here is the immuneACCESS table cut down to in-frame rearrangements. Part of the clones is not present; checked against another copy, under half of the missing clones reflect an unresolved V gene, and the others are unexplained. The V and J calls and clone size are taken from that table; D and trimming were inferred from the DNA. In all, the sample holds around 180,000 clones, and approximately 80% of those were seen once. The top ten clones comprise approximately 12% of the sample.

Enrolling through a virtual design, the prospective study's participants ranged in age from roughly 18 to 95 years and lived across more than 20 United States geographic areas. To assign participants to cohorts, the prospective study relied on clinical history that participants themselves reported in a screening survey and a study questionnaire. Recovered participants in ImmuneRACE Cohort 3 were defined as having two consecutive negative NP/OP PCR tests, clearance from a healthcare professional, or resolution of symptoms. Mobile phlebotomists in the prospective study collected whole blood, serum and a nasopharyngeal or oropharyngeal swab from every participant. Over an approximately 2-month period, participants in the prospective study had the option of providing additional blood draws and questionnaires. Blood samples from the prospective study were shipped frozen or at room temperature prior to DNA extraction.

Trimming takes 6 bases from V and 7 bases from J, and the germline ends sit 9 bases apart. Including cysteine and phenylalanine, the CDR3 has 11 amino acids. The sequence is cut down to CDR3 DNA, 33 bases in frame from base 1. The germline V gene sets CDR1 to MNHEY and CDR2 to SVGEGT. The record originates from a study of blood T cell repertoires in COVID-19 (dated by TCRdb to about 2020). In terms of the full investigation: The collaborator samples originated in the United States, Italy and Spain and spanned the acute and convalescent phases of COVID-19. Where available, HLA class I and class II types were taken from metadata supplied by the sample provider and were not determined by assay-based typing. The samples were drawn from two sources: the first 160 participants of the ongoing ImmuneRACE study, and fewer than 1,500 subjects contributed by 6 global collaborators. A de-identified subject ID, COVID-19 status, age in years and sex were almost always included in the sample metadata. The prospective study material was composed of cDNA or gDNA derived from T cells, B-cell-depleted T cells, or PBMCs. The repertoires were released in a freely available public database meant as a resource for research on the immune response to SARS-CoV-2. Subjects who had been exposed to COVID-19, were actively infected with it, or had recovered from it provided the deeply sampled blood TCRbeta repertoires that made up the dataset.

Broad study findings and their caveats: The quantity of clinical and demographic metadata differed by source and by participant and was supplied without curation.

The TCR was taken from a man aged 45-65 years who had recovered from COVID-19. The specimen was PBMCs or T cells enriched from blood (not recorded which). Recombination joined TRBV6-2 or TRBV6-3 with TRBJ1-2; the D gene is perhaps TRBD1, on 5 matching bases. The sequenced DNA: TGTGCCAGCAGCTGGGACTTTGGCTACACCTTC. Translated, this gives CASSWDFGYTF.